This TCR beta chain was identified in a study of regulatory T cells in long-lasting Graves disease. Overall study results and limits: Persistent Graves' patients had lower TCR diversity than newly diagnosed ones.

HTBI primers from iRepertoire and Arm-PCR of CDR3 regions yielded the TCR beta libraries. MiXCR was run by TCRdb on the multiplex PCR reads, yielding one entry per CDR3 protein. The sample shows 200,000 to 250,000 distinct CDR3 sequences, less than 20% of them seen only once. This clonotype has at least ten counts. Its antigen is undetermined. Time point denoted: newly diagnosed GD, antithyroid drugs for less than 3 months. Following extraction of RNA from PBMCs, that RNA was used to make the TCR library. This same sample was also part of a study on T cells in Graves' hyperthyroidism and ophthalmopathy. That work contributes: Carried out on the TCR CDR3, a first-round RT-PCR used the HTBI primer set.

This sample comprised peripheral blood mononuclear cells (PBMCs), obtained at new diagnosis, from a patient treated with antithyroid drugs. The TCR sequence derives from a woman under 40 with Graves disease.

The CDR3 region is CASSDGSTDTQYF. The CDR3 DNA sequence: TGTGCCAGTAGTGATGGTAGCACAGATACGCAGTATTTT. The chain has TRBV19 and TRBJ2-3; D ambiguous. This CDR3 comprises 13 residues. The germline V gene has CDR1 LNHDA and CDR2 SQIVND (reference sequence). Trimming shortened V by 5 bases and J by 0 bases, and 6 bases separated the two germline ends.